These 17 T cell receptor beta chains were sequenced from one sample in a study of cytomegalovirus exposure and HLA in healthy donors listed by TCRdb under 2017. Library generation was performed with the immunoSEQ multiplex PCR assay. For the multiplex PCR, a mixture combining 60 forward primers for TCR Vbeta segments and 13 reverse primers for TCR Jbeta segments was used. Drawn from immuneACCESS, this table holds only the in-frame rearrangements with V and J called that TCRdb kept. Clones are partly lost; checked studies trace under half to an unresolved V gene and leave the rest unexplained. For this sample the table gives over 150,000 clones, of which roughly 88% were detected only once. The ten most abundant clones make up approximately 1.2% of the sample. Sequences were obtained from PBMCs. The receptors were gathered from a boy between 2 and 10 years old in good health and CMV-seronegative.

The gene calls are TRBV19 and TRBJ1-2, with TRBD1 matching over 10 bases. The CDR3 sequence is 13 residues long. Per germline, CDR1 LNHDA and CDR2 SQIVND (reference sequence). The junction had 4 bases not matched to a gene; V was cut back by 6 bases and J by 6 bases. The CDR3 reads CASRGQGRHGYTF. In DNA form, the CDR3 reads TGTGCCAGTAGGGGACAGGGGAGGCATGGCTACACCTTC.

This sequence joins TRBV5-6 and TRBJ2-1; D unresolved. V gave up 2 bases and J gave up 5 bases, with 8 bases separating them. Germline CDR1 is SGHDT and CDR2 is YYEEEE. The CDR3 is 13 residues long. CDR3 in DNA: TGTGCCAGCAGCTTCTACTACGACAATGAGCAGTTCTTC. Protein product: CASSFYYDNEQFF. Using reference TRBV5-6 and TRBJ2-1 for the parts outside the CDR3, the full variable domain is DAGVTQSPTHLIKTRGQQVTLRCSPKSGHDTVSWYQQALGQGPQFIFQYYEEEERQRGNFPDRFSGHQFPNYSSELNVNALLLGDSALYLCASSFYYDNEQFFGPGTRLTVL.

The chain recombines TRBV27 with TRBJ1-2; unclear D gene. The CDR3 loop spans 17 amino acids. Germline loops: CDR1 MNHEY, CDR2 SMNVEV (reference sequence). With 3 bases removed from V and 0 bases from J, the gap between germline ends came to 17 bases. In nucleotides, the CDR3 is TGTGCCAGCAGTTTTGGGCAGTTTGACCCCCCTAACTATGGCTACACCTTC. It translates to CASSFGQFDPPNYGYTF.

CDR3 in DNA: TGTGCCACCAGCATTCCGGGGGGGCGGTTCAATCAGCCCCAGCATTTT. This gives the protein CATSIPGGRFNQPQHF. The chain employs TRBV15 and TRBJ1-5; D is possibly TRBD1 (6 bases). The CDR3 covers 16 residues. V was cut by 4 bases and J by 3 bases, with 16 bases left in between. In germline, CDR1 is LNHNV, CDR2 YYDKDF (reference sequence).

This sequence joins TRBV30 and TRBJ1-5, with 7 bases lining up with TRBD1. This CDR3 comprises 13 residues. Germline assignment: CDR1 GTSNPN and CDR2 SVGIG (reference sequence). After removal of 4 bases from V and 5 bases from J, the junction contained 5 bases not matched to a gene. The CDR3 DNA sequence: TGTGCCTGGAAGGGGCAGGGGGATCAGCCCCAGCATTTT. Residues: CAWKGQGDQPQHF.

This clone has a handful of counts. The chain joins TRBV7-9 to TRBJ1-1; D possibly corresponds to TRBD1 (6 bases). V was trimmed by 1 base and J by 4 bases, leaving 16 bases between them. The germline V gene encodes CDR1 SEHNR and CDR2 FQNEAQ (reference sequence). The CDR3 consists of 16 residues. DNA of the CDR3: TGTGCCAGCAGCTTAGAATGGGGGGGAGGGGGCACTGAAGCTTTCTTT. Encoded protein: CASSLEWGGGGTEAFF.

The rearrangement links TRBV19 to TRBJ1-5, with D tentatively TRBD1 (5 bases). Germline loops: CDR1 LNHDA, CDR2 SQIVND (reference sequence). V lost 5 bases, J lost 1 base, and 15 bases lay in between. The CDR3 runs 16 residues. This CDR3 reads CASSPPPGVSNQPQHF. CDR3 bases: TGTGCCAGTAGTCCGCCCCCGGGGGTGAGCAATCAGCCCCAGCATTTT.

V usage is TRBV6-5 and J usage is TRBJ1-1; D might be TRBD1 (5 bases). The CDR3 extends over 12 amino acids. The germline CDR1 and CDR2 sequences are MNHEY and SVGAGI. Deletions cut 8 bases from V and 4 bases from J, with 11 bases between. The CDR3 DNA reads TGTGCCAGCGCAGGGAGGAGCACTGAAGCTTTCTTT. Translated: CASAGRSTEAFF.

This chain connects TRBV5-1 to TRBJ2-1; TRBD2 matches 12 bases. V trimming: 2 bases; J trimming: 4 bases; junction bases outside the gene matches: 4. From germline, CDR1 is SGHRS and CDR2 YFSETQ. This CDR3 is built from 16 residues. This chain's CDR3 is CASSFTSGGRYNEQFF. In DNA, the CDR3 is TGCGCCAGCAGCTTTACTAGCGGGGGGCGGTACAATGAGCAGTTCTTC.

The chain couples TRBV5-6 to TRBJ2-3, with D perhaps TRBD2 (5 bases). Germline V CDR1 and CDR2: SGHDT, YYEEEE. This CDR3 region has 13 residues. Trimming took 2 bases from V and 3 from J, leaving 7 bases between them. Written as DNA, the CDR3 is TGTGCCAGCAGCTTTCGGGGAACAGATACGCAGTATTTT. Translation gives CASSFRGTDTQYF. The variable domain in full, with the rest retrieved from reference TRBV5-6 and TRBJ2-3, is DAGVTQSPTHLIKTRGQQVTLRCSPKSGHDTVSWYQQALGQGPQFIFQYYEEEERQRGNFPDRFSGHQFPNYSSELNVNALLLGDSALYLCASSFRGTDTQYFGPGTRLTVL.

This chain links TRBV9 with TRBJ2-1, with TRBD2 matching over 7 bases. V was pared by 3 bases and J by 4 bases, with 10 bases of the junction left unmatched. The CDR3 totals 16 residues. Germline V gives CDR1 SGDLS, CDR2 YYNGEE. The CDR3, as DNA: TGTGCCAGCAGCGCAGGAAGGACTAGTCCTTACAATGAGCAGTTCTTC. It translates to CASSAGRTSPYNEQFF.

This rearrangement joins TRBV6-1 to TRBJ1-1; no clear D gene. Trimming pared 7 bases from V and 0 bases from J, leaving 6 bases between. The CDR3 length is 12 residues. Germline lookup yields CDR1 MNHNS and CDR2 SASEGT. The CDR3 DNA reads TGTGCCAGCATCCAATTGAACACTGAAGCTTTCTTT. Translating gives CASIQLNTEAFF.

The chain links TRBV13 to TRBJ2-7; 11 nucleotides match TRBD2. Germline trimming cut 5 bases from V and 2 bases from J; bases unmatched to any gene: 14. Looked up from germline, CDR1 is PRHDT and CDR2 is FYEKMQ (reference sequence). There are 18 residues in the CDR3. The CDR3 loop is CASSPGTLAGGRTYEQYF. The CDR3 DNA sequence: TGTGCCAGCAGCCCCGGAACCCTAGCGGGAGGTCGAACCTACGAGCAGTACTTC.

This rearrangement joins TRBV11-2 to TRBJ2-7; tentatively, D is TRBD2 (5 bases). Trimming pared 1 base from V and 2 bases from J, leaving 9 bases between. CDR1 is SGHAT, CDR2 FQNNGV, per germline. The CDR3 extends over 14 amino acids. The CDR3 region is CASSLVSGTYEQYF. In nucleotides, the CDR3 is TGTGCCAGCAGCTTAGTTTCGGGAACCTACGAGCAGTACTTC. Full variable domain (rest looked up from reference TRBV11-2 and TRBJ2-7): EAGVAQSPRYKIIEKRQSVAFWCNPISGHATLYWYQQILGQGPKLLIQFQNNGVVDDSQLPKDRFSAERLKGVDSTLKIQPAKLEDSAVYLCASSLVSGTYEQYFGPGTRLTVT.

This sequence joins TRBV11-2 and TRBJ1-1; the match to TRBD1 covers 8 bases. The CDR3 runs 15 residues. Germline V gives CDR1 SGHAT, CDR2 FQNNGV. V lost 1 base to trimming and J lost 0 bases; unmatched junction nucleotides: 1. The CDR3: CASSLGTGMNTEAFF. As DNA, the CDR3 is TGTGCCAGCAGCTTAGGGACAGGGATGAACACTGAAGCTTTCTTT.

J is TRBJ2-3 and V is TRBV4-2; 11 bases line up with TRBD2. Germline V lookup: CDR1 LGHNA, CDR2 YNFKEQ. V trimming: 4 bases; J trimming: 1 base; junction bases outside the gene matches: 4. The CDR3 covers 16 residues. CDR3 in amino acids: CASSLLLAGGTDTQYF. Here the CDR3 DNA reads TGTGCCAGCAGCCTGCTACTAGCGGGAGGCACAGATACGCAGTATTTT.

This clone appeared once. This sequence joins TRBV19 and TRBJ1-5; D may be TRBD1 (6 bases). Germline V gives CDR1 LNHDA, CDR2 SQIVND (reference sequence). The CDR3 is 14 residues long. The V end lost 6 bases, the J end lost 1 base, and 10 bases lay between the germline ends. CDR3 nucleotide sequence: TGTGCCAGTAGATTCACAGGGAGCAATCAGCCCCAGCATTTT. This encodes CASRFTGSNQPQHF.